The rows below give T cell receptor beta chains drawn from one sample of a study of blood T cell repertoires in COVID-19. Data came from immunoSEQ multiplex PCR; TCRdb stores just in-frame clones and leaves some out. Among 290,000 or so clones listed, approximately 90% were seen once. Sequencing was carried out using peripheral blood. Every receptor here comes from a man in his late teens or twenties with active or convalescent COVID-19. Each CDR3 is given with its conserved first and last residue. A D gene is named only where the DNA matches it firmly. Clone size is shown for a subset of rows, as once, few, many or a class of expanded clone.

TRBJ1-1 | - | - | TRBV10-3 | TGTGCCATCAGTGATTGGCAAAGGAACACTGAAGCTTTCTTT | CAISDWQRNTEAFF
TRBJ1-5 | - | - | TRBV5-8 | TGTGCCAGCAGCCTGGAACAGCCTGCCCACAATCAGCCCCAGCATTTT | CASSLEQPAHNQPQHF
TRBJ2-7 | - | TRBD2 | TRBV19 | TGTGCCAGTAGTATAGTTGCGACTAGCGGGACTCTTTGGGACTACGAGCAGTACTTC | CASSIVATSGTLWDYEQYF
TRBJ2-2 | once | TRBD1 | TRBV18 | TGTGCCAGCTCCCTAACAGGGGGCGATTACACCGGGGAGCTGTTTTTT | CASSLTGGDYTGELFF
TRBJ1-6 | - | TRBD1 | TRBV9 | TGTGCCAGCAGCGTAGGAGGACAGGGATATTCACCCCTCCACTTT | CASSVGGQGYSPLHF
TRBJ1-2 | - | TRBD1 | TRBV6-6 | TGTGCCAGCATTCTCGCCGCCGGGACAGGGGGAGAAGGCTACACCTTC | CASILAAGTGGEGYTF
TRBJ1-2 | - | - | TRBV2 | TGTGCCAGCACCGAGGAAAGGAACTATGGCTACACCTTC | CASTEERNYGYTF
TRBJ1-3 | - | TRBD1 | TRBV19 | TGTGCCAGTAGTCTAGACAGGGCCTTATCTGGAAACACCATATATTTT | CASSLDRALSGNTIYF
TRBJ1-4 | - | - | TRBV12-5 | TGTGCTAGTGGTTTGGGGGGACAAATCAATGAAAAACTGTTTTTT | CASGLGGQINEKLFF
TRBJ1-2 | - | - | TRBV4-1 | TGCGCCAGCAGCCAAGTCAGGCCAACTGGCTACACCTTC | CASSQVRPTGYTF
TRBJ2-5 | - | - | TRBV27 | TGTGCCAGCAGATTATCGACTAGCCAAGAGACCCAGTACTTC | CASRLSTSQETQYF
TRBJ2-3 | - | TRBD1 | TRBV9 | TGTGCCAGCAGCCCCCAAACCGATTCCCGACAGGGGACAGATACGCAGTATTTT | CASSPQTDSRQGTDTQYF